These 32 T cell receptor beta chains originate from one sample sequenced in a study of T-cell memory formation after mild COVID-19. In TCRdb, the 5' RACE reads were re-called with MiXCR into one record per CDR3 protein. The data contain 350,000 to 400,000 distinct CDR3 sequences, around 21% of them singletons. The sequenced sample was PBMCs or a T cell subset sorted from them (not recorded which). These receptors originate from an adult woman who had mild COVID-19 (a few samples of this study predate the infection). Cell type and time point are not known.

The chain is built from TRBV12-3 or TRBV12-4 and TRBJ1-2, with 8 bases that match TRBD1. V lost 8 bases to trimming and J lost 6 bases; unmatched junction nucleotides: 29. The CDR3 is made up of 20 amino acids. CDR3 region: CASGRLVTRDRRILWDGYTF. CDR3 nucleotides: TGTGCCAGCGGCCGCCTCGTGACCCGGGACAGGCGCATTCTTTGGGATGGCTACACCTTC.

This clonotype was recorded many times. The chain uses TRBV6-5 and TRBJ1-2; D unresolved. The germline gives CDR1 MNHEY, CDR2 SVGAGI. The CDR3 loop spans 14 amino acids. Deletions cut 2 bases from V and 3 bases from J, with 10 bases between. The CDR3 spells CASSYRSEDYGYTF. Here the CDR3 DNA reads TGTGCCAGCAGTTACCGGTCCGAGGACTATGGCTACACCTTC.

This clonotype was counted between two and nine times. The rearrangement links TRBV6-1 to TRBJ2-7; 9 bases align to TRBD1. The CDR3 runs 12 residues. Losses at the gene ends were 8 bases for V and 7 bases for J; bases not matched to a gene: 6. Germline CDR1 is MNHNS and CDR2 is SASEGT. As DNA, the CDR3 is TGTGCCAGCCTTGGACAGGGGAAGGAGCAGTACTTC. The encoded protein is CASLGQGKEQYF.

V gene TRBV5-6 combines with J gene TRBJ2-5, with a weak D call TRBD2 (7 bases). The CDR3 is made up of 14 amino acids. Germline V gene sequence: CDR1 SGHDT, CDR2 YYEEEE. Between the trimmed V and J ends, which lost 6 bases and 3 bases, there was a span of 15 bases. The CDR3 loop reads CASTARGREETQYF. For the CDR3, the DNA is TGTGCCAGCACTGCGAGGGGGAGGGAAGAGACCCAGTACTTC.

This clonotype was found many times. The gene calls are TRBV12-3 or TRBV12-4 and TRBJ1-2, with 8 bases that match TRBD1. V was pared by 3 bases and J by 7 bases, with 7 bases of the junction left unmatched. This CDR3 spans 14 amino acids. For the CDR3, the DNA is TGTGCCAGCAGTTTCAACAGGGGGAATGGTGGCTACACCTTC. Residues: CASSFNRGNGGYTF.

This clonotype was seen only a few times. The rearrangement joins TRBV5-5 to TRBJ1-2, with D hard to call. The CDR3 sequence is 14 residues long. The germline gives CDR1 SGHKS, CDR2 YYEKEE (reference sequence). V lost 2 bases and J 6 bases, leaving 14 bases between the germline ends. The CDR3 sequence: CASSFSRIGDGYTF. CDR3 sequence (DNA): TGTGCCAGCAGCTTTAGCAGAATCGGGGATGGCTACACCTTC.

V usage is TRBV7-8 and J usage is TRBJ2-3; TRBD1 is a possible D gene (5 bases). Trimming left V 5 bases short and J 0 bases short, with 12 bases between. Germline V CDR1 and CDR2: SGHVS, FQNEAQ. The CDR3 sequence is 15 residues long. CDR3 loop: CASSPPDRSTDTQYF. For the CDR3, the DNA is TGTGCCAGCAGCCCACCCGACAGAAGCACAGATACGCAGTATTTT.

This sequence joins TRBV2 and TRBJ2-3, with 10 bases fitting TRBD2. Germline V gene lookup returns CDR1 SNHLY and CDR2 FYNNEI. This CDR3 comprises 14 residues. V was clipped by 9 bases and J by 8 bases; unmatched bases: 11. In DNA, the CDR3 is TGTGCCAGAACCGGGACTAGCGCCCCTCGTACGCAGTATTTT. Its translation is CARTGTSAPRTQYF.

This clonotype was picked up a small number of times. The rearrangement uses TRBV7-8 and TRBJ1-1, with D hard to call. Germline loops: CDR1 SGHVS, CDR2 FQNEAQ. This CDR3 is built from 16 residues. V gave up 1 base and J gave up 0 bases, with 12 bases separating them. CDR3 nucleotide sequence: TGTGCCAGCAGCTTAGGATGGGTCGGGGTGAACACTGAAGCTTTCTTT. Encoded protein: CASSLGWVGVNTEAFF.

This clonotype showed up many times. This chain links TRBV7-2 with TRBJ2-2, with 8 bases aligning to TRBD1. The CDR3 runs 15 residues. V was pared by 6 bases and J by 5 bases, with 8 bases of the junction left unmatched. Germline values: CDR1 SGHTA, CDR2 FQGNSA. This CDR3 is CASRTGTGVTGELFF. The DNA of the CDR3 is TGTGCCAGCAGGACCGGGACAGGAGTGACCGGGGAGCTGTTTTTT.

This clonotype was observed a few times. The chain is built from TRBV24-1 and TRBJ2-1; D possibly uses TRBD1 or TRBD2 (5 bases each). V was shortened by 8 bases and J by 15 bases, with 28 bases between the two germline ends. The CDR3 sequence is 15 residues long. Germline V CDR1 and CDR2: KGHDR, SFDVKD. The CDR3 nucleotides are TGTGCCACCACATCAGGGCTAGCAGGCATCAGTGAGTGGTTCTTC. Protein: CATTSGLAGISEWFF.

The CDR3 spells CASSYSRQQETQYF. CDR3 DNA sequence: TGTGCCAGCAGTTACTCGCGGCAGCAAGAGACCCAGTACTTC. This chain connects TRBV6-6 to TRBJ2-5, with no clear D. The germline V gene encodes CDR1 MNHNY and CDR2 SVGAGI (reference sequence). The CDR3 runs to 14 residues. Trimming took 0 bases from V and 2 from J, leaving 7 bases between them.

This clonotype is a singleton in its sample. The genes are TRBV9 and TRBJ2-5, with TRBD2 identical over 11 bases. Germline assignment: CDR1 SGDLS and CDR2 YYNGEE. The V segment lost 3 bases and the J segment 4 bases; nucleotides outside the gene matches: 8. CDR3 length: 16 amino acids. Here the CDR3 reads CASSALLAGVRETQYF. The CDR3 region has the DNA TGTGCCAGCAGCGCCCTACTAGCGGGAGTGCGAGAGACCCAGTACTTC.

V and J are TRBV5-1 and TRBJ2-3; TRBD1 might be the D (6 bases). V gave up 0 bases and J gave up 2 bases, with 25 bases separating them. This CDR3 region has 20 residues. The germline V gene has CDR1 SGHRS and CDR2 YFSETQ. The CDR3 spells CASSLGVSLPAGAITDTQYF. The CDR3 DNA is TGCGCCAGCAGCTTGGGCGTCTCCCTGCCGGCAGGGGCGATCACAGATACGCAGTATTTT.

This clonotype was observed a handful of times. This sequence joins TRBV6-6 and TRBJ2-3; D uncertain. V lost 10 bases and J lost 4, with 15 bases in between. There are 13 residues in the CDR3. CDR1 is MNHNY, CDR2 SVGAGI, per germline (reference sequence). The CDR3, as DNA: TGTGCCACCGGAATTCTTGATTCAGATACGCAGTATTTT. Translating it yields CATGILDSDTQYF.

This clonotype has a handful of counts. The genes are TRBV20-1 and TRBJ1-5, with D possibly TRBD1 on 5 matching bases. V gave up 1 base and J gave up 0 bases, with 13 bases separating them. The germline gives CDR1 DFQATT, CDR2 SNEGSKA (reference sequence). The CDR3 totals 16 residues. CDR3 bases: TGCAGTGCTAGAGGGGCAGGGTGGATTAGCAATCAGCCCCAGCATTTT. Translation gives CSARGAGWISNQPQHF.

This clonotype was seen a handful of times. The chain recombines TRBV10-3 with TRBJ2-7; TRBD2 aligns across 10 bases. This CDR3 spans 13 amino acids. V lost 8 bases to trimming and J lost 1 base; unmatched junction nucleotides: 2. CDR1 and CDR2 from the germline V gene are ENHRY and SYGVKD. DNA for the CDR3: TGTGCCATCGGACTAGCGGAGTCCTACGAGCAGTACTTC. Encoded protein: CAIGLAESYEQYF.

This clonotype was counted once. This chain joins TRBV15 and TRBJ1-5; D is possibly TRBD1 (6 bases). V lost 11 bases, J lost 3 bases, and 14 bases lay in between. In germline, CDR1 is LNHNV, CDR2 YYDKDF (reference sequence). This CDR3 is built from 13 residues. The CDR3 nucleotides read TGTGCCTCGGCCGGGACAACCAATCAGCCCCAGCATTTT. Translated: CASAGTTNQPQHF.

The sample holds a few counts of this clonotype. J is TRBJ2-1 and V is TRBV4-1; D is undetermined. The V gene lost 0 bases and the J gene lost 2 bases, with 8 bases spanning the gap. The V gene's germline CDR1 is MGHRA and CDR2 YSYEKL. The CDR3 spans 15 residues. As DNA, the CDR3 is TGCGCCAGCAGCCAAGATCGGCAAGCCTACAATGAGCAGTTCTTC. Its protein is CASSQDRQAYNEQFF.

About this clonotype itself: This may come from a read error, since a much larger clone is one base off. The chain carries TRBV6-5 and TRBJ2-6; no firm D call. Trimming took off 6 bases at V and 2 bases at J, with 5 bases between the two ends. The germline V gene encodes CDR1 MNHEY and CDR2 SVGAGI. There are 13 residues in the CDR3. Written as DNA, the CDR3 is TGTGCCAGCAGGGAAACTGGGGCCAACGTCCTGACTTTC. Translating it yields CASRETGANVLTF.

This clonotype was observed at least ten times. The rearrangement uses TRBV30 and TRBJ1-5; D remains unclear. CDR3 length equals 12 residues. V lost 1 base and J 7 bases, leaving 8 bases between the germline ends. From germline, CDR1 is GTSNPN and CDR2 SVGIG (reference sequence). CDR3 DNA: TGTGCCTGGAGTGGGGAGGGCCAGCCCCAGCATTTT. Protein product: CAWSGEGQPQHF.

This clonotype was found a few times. J is TRBJ2-7 and V is TRBV7-2, with 8 bases aligning to TRBD1. The V segment lost 0 bases and the J segment 0 bases; nucleotides outside the gene matches: 1. Germline V gives CDR1 SGHTA, CDR2 FQGNSA. The CDR3 spans 15 residues. This CDR3 reads CASSLAGTGSYEQYF. The CDR3 region has the DNA TGTGCCAGCAGCTTAGCCGGGACAGGCTCCTACGAGCAGTACTTC.

J is TRBJ2-7 and V is TRBV5-1; D gene unclear. The CDR3 sequence is 12 residues long. V was cut by 3 bases and J by 6 bases, with 10 bases left in between. Germline-derived CDR1 and CDR2 are SGHRS and YFSETQ. The CDR3: CASSWDGSEQYF. The CDR3 DNA sequence: TGCGCCAGCAGCTGGGATGGATCCGAGCAGTACTTC.

This clonotype was observed a handful of times. The chain couples TRBV18 to TRBJ1-2; D remains ambiguous. This CDR3 is 13 amino acids long. The germline V and J ends were trimmed by 3 bases and 5 bases, with 10 bases remaining between them. Germline V gene lookup returns CDR1 KGHSH and CDR2 LQKENI. Written as DNA, the CDR3 is TGTGCCAGCTCACCGGAGGGCGGGTATGGCTACACCTTC. Its translation: CASSPEGGYGYTF.

This clonotype has only a few counts. CDR3 amino acids: CASSGRAGTGELFF. The CDR3 DNA sequence: TGCGCCAGCAGCGGTAGGGCCGGGACCGGGGAGCTGTTTTTT. This chain connects TRBV4-1 to TRBJ2-2; D not resolved. The germline V gene encodes CDR1 MGHRA and CDR2 YSYEKL. V was trimmed by 5 bases and J by 5 bases, leaving 12 bases between them. The CDR3 has 14 amino acids.

This clonotype has only one observation. The chain employs TRBV5-5 and TRBJ2-7; 12 bases map to TRBD1. This CDR3 is built from 15 residues. In germline, CDR1 is SGHKS, CDR2 YYEKEE (reference sequence). J lost 7 bases, V lost 2 bases, and 7 bases had no gene match. The CDR3 reads CASSFSGQGAGEQYF. CDR3 nucleotide sequence: TGTGCCAGCAGCTTTTCGGGACAGGGGGCGGGTGAGCAGTACTTC.

The V and J genes are TRBV29-1 and TRBJ2-7; 7 bases map to TRBD1. CDR1 is SQVTM, CDR2 ANQGSEA, per germline. V was pared by 7 bases and J by 2 bases, with 5 bases of the junction left unmatched. This CDR3 region has 12 residues. CDR3 sequence reads: CSGMGQTYEQYF. CDR3 DNA sequence: TGCAGCGGCATGGGACAGACCTACGAGCAGTACTTC.

This clonotype was found many times. The chain has TRBV7-2 and TRBJ2-5; the D is unclear. V shed 2 bases and J shed 5 bases, with 6 bases lying between them. Germline-derived CDR1 and CDR2 are SGHTA and FQGNSA. The CDR3 has 12 amino acids. The CDR3 region has the DNA TGTGCCAGCAGCTTAACGAGGGAGACCCAGTACTTC. Amino acid sequence: CASSLTRETQYF.

The chain carries TRBV6-2 or TRBV6-3 and TRBJ1-5, with D possibly TRBD1 on 6 matching bases. This CDR3 has 15 residues. Germline lookup yields CDR1 MNHEY and CDR2 SVGEGT. Trimming stripped 5 bases from V and 3 bases from J, with 14 bases between. The CDR3 here is CASSGATGLNQPQHF. The CDR3 DNA sequence: TGTGCCAGCAGTGGCGCGACAGGACTCAATCAGCCCCAGCATTTT.

This chain connects TRBV2 to TRBJ2-1; a possible D gene is TRBD2 (5 bases). Germline CDR1 is SNHLY and CDR2 is FYNNEI. CDR3 size: 14 residues. Trimming took off 3 bases at V and 6 bases at J, with 12 bases between the two ends. As DNA, the CDR3 is TGTGCCAGCAGTGAGGACCCGGGGAGCAATGAGCAGTTCTTC. Encoded protein: CASSEDPGSNEQFF.

This clonotype was observed a handful of times. The V call is TRBV5-6, the J call TRBJ2-5; 7 bases align to TRBD2. V shed 2 bases and J 4 bases; nucleotides not matched to a gene: 8. Germline loops: CDR1 SGHDT, CDR2 YYEEEE. This CDR3 is built from 15 residues. DNA of the CDR3: TGTGCCAGCAGCTTCTGGACTAGACGAGCAGAGACCCAGTACTTC. This gives the protein CASSFWTRRAETQYF.

This clonotype was counted between two and nine times. This rearrangement joins TRBV7-9 to TRBJ2-3, with 10 bases fitting TRBD1. V shed 5 bases, J shed 1 base, and the junction held 6 bases outside the gene matches. The CDR3 runs 16 residues. CDR1 and CDR2 from the germline V gene are SEHNR and FQNEAQ (reference sequence). The CDR3 DNA follows: TGTGCCAGCAGCGCAGGGACAGGGGTCGGCACAGATACGCAGTATTTT. This gives the protein CASSAGTGVGTDTQYF. Complete variable domain (other parts from reference TRBV7-9 and TRBJ2-3): DTGVSQNPRHKITKRGQNVTFRCDPISEHNRLYWYRQTLGQGPEFLTYFQNEAQLEKSRLLSDRFSAERPKGSFSTLEIQRTEQGDSAMYLCASSAGTGVGTDTQYFGPGTRLTVL.